This entry lists 20 T cell receptor beta chains sequenced from one sample in a study of patients and donors after allogeneic stem cell transplantation. In TCRdb, the RT-PCR reads were re-called with MiXCR into one record per CDR3 protein. The table has under 200,000 distinct CDR3 sequences, around 28% seen once; the top ten hold around 3.2%. Sequenced sample: blood, either unsorted or a sorted T cell fraction (not recorded which). The origin of the receptors is a human donor who was either an allogeneic HSCT recipient or a stem cell or donor lymphocyte infusion donor (not recorded which). It is not recorded whose cells these are; they may come from a transplant donor.

The V call is TRBV7-3, the J call TRBJ2-1; maybe TRBD2 (6 bases). V gave up 3 bases and J gave up 6 bases, with 18 bases separating them. Germline CDR1 is SGHTA and CDR2 is FQGTGA. There are 16 residues in the CDR3. CDR3: CASSFGGTASGNEQFF. CDR3 DNA: TGTGCCAGCAGCTTCGGCGGGACCGCCTCCGGCAATGAGCAGTTCTTC.

The table lists this clonotype with a few counts. This chain joins TRBV28 and TRBJ2-1, with D perhaps TRBD2 (6 bases). This CDR3 contains 13 residues. Germline V gene lookup returns CDR1 MDHEN and CDR2 SYDVKM. With 8 bases removed from V and 8 bases from J, the gap between germline ends came to 16 bases. CDR3: CASLIRGGDEQFF. CDR3 bases: TGTGCCAGCTTAATTAGGGGCGGGGATGAGCAGTTCTTC.

This clonotype was seen a few times. This chain uses TRBV7-9 with TRBJ1-5; 7 bases fit TRBD1. This CDR3 region has 15 residues. After removal of 6 bases from V and 7 bases from J, the junction contained 12 bases not matched to a gene. From germline, CDR1 is SEHNR and CDR2 FQNEAQ (reference sequence). The CDR3 nucleotides read TGTGCCAGCAGTCCTCCAGGGGGGCCCGGGCAGCCCCAGCATTTT. Its protein product is CASSPPGGPGQPQHF.

The chain has TRBV19 and TRBJ1-5; the D gene is possibly TRBD1 (5 bases). V gave up 5 bases and J gave up 3 bases, with 8 bases separating them. CDR3 length: 13 amino acids. The germline gives CDR1 LNHDA, CDR2 SQIVND (reference sequence). The chain's CDR3 is CASSGAANQPQHF. The CDR3 region has the DNA TGTGCCAGTAGTGGGGCAGCCAATCAGCCCCAGCATTTT.

V gene TRBV14 combines with J gene TRBJ1-2; a possible D gene is TRBD1 (6 bases). V dropped 2 bases and J dropped 6 bases, with 10 bases sitting between them. This CDR3 has 13 amino acids. Germline CDR1 SGHDN, CDR2 FVKESK. As DNA, the CDR3 is TGTGCCAGCAGCCAACGGGCAGGGGATGGCTACACCTTC. It specifies CASSQRAGDGYTF.

The chain is built from TRBV7-9 and TRBJ2-3, with TRBD2 matching 7 bases. The CDR3 loop spans 15 amino acids. The V and J ends lost 6 bases and 1 base, in that order; junction bases with no gene match: 7. Germline V CDR1 and CDR2: SEHNR, FQNEAQ (reference sequence). In DNA form, the CDR3 reads TGTGCCAGCAGGGCTTGGCGGGAGCGCACAGATACGCAGTATTTT. As protein: CASRAWRERTDTQYF.

The chain couples TRBV15 to TRBJ2-7; D is unclear. This CDR3 region has 9 residues. CDR1 and CDR2 from the germline V gene are LNHNV and YYDKDF (reference sequence). V lost 8 bases to trimming and J lost 3 bases, with 2 bases between them. The CDR3 region is CATHYEQYF. CDR3 DNA: TGTGCCACCCACTACGAGCAGTACTTC.

This clonotype was counted between two and nine times. This sequence joins TRBV6-5 and TRBJ1-5; the D gene is possibly TRBD1 (5 bases). V lost 6 bases and J lost 5, with 11 bases in between. Per germline, CDR1 MNHEY and CDR2 SVGAGI. CDR3 length: 13 amino acids. The CDR3 DNA reads TGTGCCAGCAGGAGGGGCGCGGATCAGCCCCAGCATTTT. As protein: CASRRGADQPQHF.

CDR3 DNA: TGTGCCAGCAGTCCACGTCGAGTAGCGGGGGGTCTCAATGAGCAGTTCTTC. Translating gives CASSPRRVAGGLNEQFF. This rearrangement joins TRBV12-3 or TRBV12-4 to TRBJ2-1; 10 nucleotides align to TRBD2. The CDR3 runs to 17 residues. J lost 6 bases, V lost 5 bases, and 13 bases had no gene match.

This chain's CDR3 is CSVEAGGGYEQYF. CDR3 coding DNA: TGCAGCGTTGAAGCGGGAGGGGGTTACGAGCAGTACTTC. The rearrangement joins TRBV29-1 to TRBJ2-7; 8 bases match TRBD2. Germline values: CDR1 SQVTM, CDR2 ANQGSEA. This CDR3 has 13 amino acids. Losses at the gene ends were 1 base for V and 4 bases for J; bases not matched to a gene: 3.

The chain joins TRBV29-1 to TRBJ2-7; 12 bases are shared with TRBD2. From germline, CDR1 is SQVTM and CDR2 ANQGSEA. The CDR3 has 14 amino acids. V lost 3 bases to trimming and J lost 4 bases; unmatched junction nucleotides: 4. CDR3 region: CSVELLAGGYEQYF. In nucleotides, the CDR3 is TGCAGCGTTGAGCTCCTAGCGGGAGGGTACGAGCAGTACTTC.

In this sample, this clonotype turned up a few times. V and J are TRBV12-3 or TRBV12-4 and TRBJ1-5, with D possibly being TRBD1 (5 bases). The V end was cut by 1 base, the J end by 13 bases, with 14 bases between. This CDR3 has 13 amino acids. CDR3 DNA: TGTGCCAGCAGTTTAGACCGGGACTCCCAACAGCATTTT. This sequence encodes CASSLDRDSQQHF.

This clonotype has more than one count but fewer than ten. V and J are TRBV6-5 and TRBJ2-7; 16 positions agree with TRBD2. The CDR3 spans 15 residues. Trimming at V came to 6 bases and at J to 4 bases, leaving 3 bases not matched to a gene. Germline V gives CDR1 MNHEY, CDR2 SVGAGI. The CDR3 nucleotides read TGTGCCAGCAGGGGGACTAGCGGGAGGGGATACGAGCAGTACTTC. Protein product: CASRGTSGRGYEQYF.

This clonotype was detected a few times. The chain employs TRBV7-8 and TRBJ2-1; maybe TRBD2 (6 bases). The V gene lost 4 bases and the J gene lost 2 bases, with 18 bases spanning the gap. CDR1 is SGHVS, CDR2 FQNEAQ, per germline. The CDR3 runs 17 residues. The CDR3 bases are TGTGCCAGCAGCTCCCTCCTCCGGGACTGGCCCTACAATGAGCAGTTCTTC. Protein: CASSSLLRDWPYNEQFF.

V usage is TRBV5-1 and J usage is TRBJ2-7; TRBD1 or TRBD2 may be the D gene (5 bases each). V shed 7 bases and J shed 0 bases, with 14 bases lying between them. The CDR3 totals 14 residues. Germline V CDR1 and CDR2: SGHRS, YFSETQ. The CDR3 coding sequence is TGCGCCAGCTGCATTGGGGGTTACTCCTACGAGCAGTACTTC. Its protein product is CASCIGGYSYEQYF. Full variable domain (missing parts from reference TRBV5-1 and TRBJ2-7): KAGVTQTPRYLIKTRGQQVTLSCSPISGHRSVSWYQQTPGQGLQFLFEYFSETQRNKGNFPGRFSGRQFSNSRSEMNVSTLELGDSALYLCASCIGGYSYEQYFGPGTRLTVT.

The J gene is TRBJ2-1, the V gene TRBV5-1, with D unresolved. The ends were cut back, 6 bases at V and 6 bases at J, with 13 bases in the middle. The germline gives CDR1 SGHRS, CDR2 YFSETQ. This CDR3 spans 13 amino acids. CDR3 sequence (DNA): TGCGCCAGCAACTCAGACTGGGGCAATGAGCAGTTCTTC. This encodes CASNSDWGNEQFF. Variable domain in full (rest from reference TRBV5-1 and TRBJ2-1): KAGVTQTPRYLIKTRGQQVTLSCSPISGHRSVSWYQQTPGQGLQFLFEYFSETQRNKGNFPGRFSGRQFSNSRSEMNVSTLELGDSALYLCASNSDWGNEQFFGPGTRLTVL.

This clonotype was seen more than once but under ten times. The CDR3: CASSQDLASDYNEQFF. For the CDR3, the DNA is TGCGCCAGCAGCCAAGATTTGGCTAGCGACTACAATGAGCAGTTCTTC. The chain uses TRBV4-3 and TRBJ2-1; D might be TRBD2 (6 bases). Trimming stripped 0 bases from V and 3 bases from J, with 12 bases between. CDR3 length: 16 residues. Germline-derived CDR1 and CDR2 are LGHNA and YSLEER.

This clonotype was recorded a few times. This rearrangement joins TRBV6-2 or TRBV6-3 to TRBJ2-1; the D gene is possibly TRBD2 (6 bases). The CDR3 totals 17 residues. The germline V gene has CDR1 MNHEY and CDR2 SVGEGT. The V end lost 0 bases, the J end lost 1 base, and 13 bases lay between the germline ends. CDR3 region: CASSYSTLARSYNEQFF. For the CDR3, the DNA is TGTGCCAGCAGTTACTCGACGCTAGCGAGGTCCTACAATGAGCAGTTCTTC.

Only a few counts were recorded for this clonotype. The chain combines TRBV24-1 with TRBJ2-1; 10 bases are a match to TRBD2. The CDR3 spans 16 residues. V dropped 2 bases and J dropped 5; count of bases not matched to a gene: 5. From germline, CDR1 is KGHDR and CDR2 SFDVKD. CDR3 coding DNA: TGTGCCACCAGTGATTGGAGCGGGAGGGAGGACAATGAGCAGTTCTTC. Amino acids: CATSDWSGREDNEQFF.

The V call is TRBV29-1, the J call TRBJ1-2, with D uncertain. The V and J ends lost 0 bases and 7 bases respectively, with 3 bases between them. This CDR3 is built from 10 residues. Germline CDR1 is SQVTM and CDR2 is ANQGSEA. The CDR3 sequence is CSVEEAGYTF. As DNA, the CDR3 is TGCAGCGTTGAAGAAGCTGGCTACACCTTC.